This is a list of T cell receptor beta chains from one sample in a study of T cells after yellow fever vaccination. TCRdb re-called the 5' RACE reads through MiXCR, storing one row per CDR3 protein. The data contain around 46,000 distinct CDR3 sequences, 6% to 8% of them seen just once; the ten biggest clones take up 28%. The sequences come from CD8+ T cells sorted from PBMCs, collected less than 18 days after the first yellow fever vaccination. The receptors shown here come from a man aged 18 to 35 who received the YFV17D yellow fever vaccine. Both conserved end residues are part of each CDR3. D genes are given only for firm matches. Clone size, where shown, is once, few, many, or a class for clones that have expanded.

v_gene	d_gene	abundance	j_gene	CDR3aa	CDR3nt
TRBV2	TRBD2	many	TRBJ2-3	CASSESVISGGAGDTQYF	TGTGCCAGCAGTGAATCGGTCATTAGCGGGGGGGCCGGAGATACGCAGTATTTT
TRBV7-9	TRBD1	many	TRBJ2-7	CASSYRGRGYEQYF	TGTGCCAGCAGCTACAGGGGAAGGGGTTACGAGCAGTACTTC
TRBV20-1	TRBD1	many	TRBJ1-5	CSARTDRGLDQPQHF	TGCAGTGCTCGAACCGACAGGGGGCTCGATCAGCCCCAGCATTTT
TRBV7-2	-	many	TRBJ2-7	CASSLSGEQYF	TGTGCCAGCAGCTTATCAGGGGAGCAGTACTTC
TRBV20-1	-	many	TRBJ2-2	CSAPDIDGELFF	TGCAGTGCTCCTGATATAGACGGGGAGCTGTTTTTT
TRBV4-2	-	-	TRBJ2-7	CASSHRGSYEQYF	TGTGCCAGCAGCCATAGGGGTTCCTACGAGCAGTACTTC
TRBV27	-	many	TRBJ2-7	CASSPGAPYEQYF	TGTGCCAGCAGCCCCGGAGCGCCCTACGAGCAGTACTTC
TRBV12-3/TRBV12-4	TRBD2	many	TRBJ2-3	CASSPRLAGATDTQYF	TGTGCCAGCAGTCCCAGACTAGCGGGGGCCACAGATACGCAGTATTTT
TRBV7-2	-	-	TRBJ1-1	CASSHGTEAFF	TGTGCCAGCAGCCACGGCACTGAAGCTTTCTTT
TRBV18	-	many	TRBJ2-3	CASSQEDTQYF	TGTGCCAGCTCCCAGGAAGATACGCAGTATTTT
TRBV4-1	-	many	TRBJ1-4	CASTNSGEKLFF	TGCGCCAGCACCAACAGTGGTGAAAAACTGTTTTTT
TRBV5-1	-	-	TRBJ2-2	CASSYLARGDYGELFF	TGCGCCAGCAGCTATCTAGCCAGGGGAGATTACGGGGAGCTGTTTTTT
TRBV7-9	TRBD1	few	TRBJ2-7	CASSLIPNGTGSYEQYF	TGTGCCAGCAGCCTCATCCCGAACGGGACAGGTTCCTACGAGCAGTACTTC
TRBV13	TRBD1	many	TRBJ2-1	CASSYGTGFNNEQFF	TGTGCCAGCAGCTACGGGACAGGGTTTAACAATGAGCAGTTCTTC
TRBV6-2/TRBV6-3	-	few	TRBJ2-1	CASSYSSAGVQFF	TGTGCCAGCAGTTACTCATCGGCCGGTGTGCAGTTCTTC
TRBV12-3/TRBV12-4	-	many	TRBJ2-3	CASRELPTSTDTQYF	TGTGCCAGCAGAGAGTTGCCCACTAGCACAGATACGCAGTATTTT
TRBV11-2	-	many	TRBJ1-1	CASSLWQGAEAFF	TGTGCCAGCAGCTTATGGCAGGGCGCTGAAGCTTTCTTT
TRBV19	TRBD2	few	TRBJ2-1	CASSRAGSSYNEQFF	TGTGCCAGTAGTCGAGCGGGAAGCTCCTACAATGAGCAGTTCTTC
TRBV7-9	TRBD1	many	TRBJ2-1	CASSASRQGMNEQFF	TGTGCCAGCAGCGCAAGCCGACAGGGGATGAATGAGCAGTTCTTC
TRBV12-3/TRBV12-4	TRBD2	many	TRBJ2-2	CASSGGGNDGELFF	TGTGCCAGCAGTGGGGGAGGGAATGACGGGGAGCTGTTTTTT
TRBV4-3	-	many	TRBJ1-5	CASSQEFLGQPQHF	TGCGCCAGCAGCCAAGAGTTTCTGGGGCAGCCCCAGCATTTT
TRBV12-3/TRBV12-4	-	many	TRBJ1-1	CASSSGSNTEAFF	TGTGCCAGCAGTTCAGGATCAAACACTGAAGCTTTCTTT
TRBV5-1	TRBD1	many	TRBJ1-2	CASSGTGLANYGYTF	TGCGCCAGCAGCGGGACAGGGTTGGCAAACTATGGCTACACCTTC
TRBV4-2	TRBD1	many	TRBJ2-5	CASSQEASGQGLQETQYF	TGTGCCAGCAGCCAAGAGGCATCGGGACAGGGATTACAAGAGACCCAGTACTTC
TRBV7-9	-	many	TRBJ2-1	CASSSQKVPYNEQFF	TGTGCCAGCAGCTCTCAAAAAGTTCCCTACAATGAGCAGTTCTTC
TRBV9	-	many	TRBJ2-1	CASSVAAAGYNEQFF	TGTGCCAGCAGCGTAGCTGCGGCGGGGTACAATGAGCAGTTCTTC
TRBV5-5	-	many	TRBJ2-1	CASSLADRHAAYNEQFF	TGTGCCAGCAGCCTAGCTGACAGGCATGCTGCCTACAATGAGCAGTTCTTC
TRBV27	-	-	TRBJ1-1	CASRQGTEMNTEAFF	TGTGCCAGCAGACAGGGTACCGAGATGAACACTGAAGCTTTCTTT
TRBV29-1	TRBD1	many	TRBJ2-7	CSVEAGTVEQYF	TGCAGCGTTGAGGCCGGGACAGTCGAGCAGTACTTC
TRBV6-5	-	many	TRBJ2-2	CASSYEMGTGELFF	TGTGCCAGCAGTTACGAGATGGGCACCGGGGAGCTGTTTTTT
TRBV5-1	-	many	TRBJ1-2	CASIDPATNYGYTF	TGCGCCAGCATTGATCCAGCAACTAACTATGGCTACACCTTC
TRBV12-3/TRBV12-4	-	few	TRBJ1-1	CASTNRQAGDTEAFF	TGTGCCAGCACTAACCGACAGGCCGGGGACACTGAAGCTTTCTTT
TRBV6-1	-	many	TRBJ2-3	CASRTAVHTDTQYF	TGTGCCAGCAGAACAGCGGTCCACACAGATACGCAGTATTTT
TRBV28	TRBD2	many	TRBJ2-5	CASSITSGGATWYF	TGTGCCAGCAGTATTACTAGCGGGGGAGCCACTTGGTACTTC
TRBV14	-	many	TRBJ2-5	CASSQGDGGETQYF	TGTGCCAGCAGCCAAGGCGACGGGGGTGAGACCCAGTACTTC
TRBV4-1	-	few	TRBJ1-2	CASSQDNTLYGYTF	TGCGCCAGCAGCCAAGATAACACCCTCTATGGCTACACCTTC
TRBV5-4	-	few	TRBJ1-1	CASSQTGSTEAFF	TGTGCCAGCAGCCAGACGGGGAGTACTGAAGCTTTCTTT
TRBV9	-	many	TRBJ1-2	CASSVSDRLSGYTF	TGTGCCAGCAGCGTAAGTGACAGGCTAAGTGGCTACACCTTC
TRBV5-4	TRBD1	-	TRBJ2-3	CASSDTGGQTDTQYF	TGTGCCAGCAGCGATACAGGGGGTCAAACAGATACGCAGTATTTT
TRBV20-1	-	-	TRBJ1-1	CSARTPGMNTEAFF	TGCAGTGCTAGAACCCCGGGGATGAACACTGAAGCTTTCTTT
TRBV19	-	many	TRBJ1-1	CASSIDSAARAEAFF	TGTGCCAGTAGTATAGATTCGGCAGCAAGGGCTGAAGCTTTCTTT
TRBV12-5	-	many	TRBJ1-2	CASGLELRGGYTF	TGTGCTAGTGGTTTGGAACTTAGAGGTGGCTACACCTTC
TRBV7-9	TRBD1	many	TRBJ2-3	CASSPFDRAVDTQYF	TGTGCCAGCAGCCCGTTTGACAGGGCGGTTGATACGCAGTATTTT
TRBV7-9	-	-	TRBJ2-3	CASSLEAGSDTQYF	TGTGCCAGCAGCTTAGAGGCAGGGTCAGATACGCAGTATTTT
TRBV5-6	-	many	TRBJ2-4	CASSLASLGEYF	TGTGCCAGCAGCTTGGCTTCTTTAGGGGAGTACTTC
TRBV7-2	TRBD1	many	TRBJ2-3	CASSFSGTGKTDTQYF	TGTGCCAGCAGCTTCTCCGGGACAGGAAAGACAGATACGCAGTATTTT
TRBV12-3/TRBV12-4	-	-	TRBJ1-5	CASRGLNNQPQHF	TGTGCCAGCCGTGGACTGAACAATCAGCCCCAGCATTTT
TRBV5-1	TRBD2	many	TRBJ2-5	CASSPRTSPQETQYF	TGCGCCAGCAGCCCCCGGACTAGCCCACAAGAGACCCAGTACTTC
TRBV7-9	-	many	TRBJ2-7	CASSHRDGSYEQYF	TGTGCCAGCAGCCACCGGGACGGCTCCTACGAGCAGTACTTC